This T cell receptor gamma chain was obtained from a study of gamma-delta chains in newborns, infants, children. Study information: Polyclonal expansion of innate γδ T cells after birth follows microbial exposure.

The V gene's germline CDR1 is GITISATS and CDR2 ISYDGTV (reference sequence). The CDR3 has 14 amino acids. TCRdb reprocessed the reads through CATT. Recorded for this sample: some 20 gamma-chain clones. TRGV9 is the V gene, and the J gene was not called. The sample consisted of blood, taken at baseline. The TCR sequence derives from a child who was a newborn, infant or young child, either healthy, febrile or measles-vaccinated (not recorded which). This table probably holds off-target reads from a library built for another chain. The CDR3 region is CACDPWGMTAQLFF. The CDR3 DNA reads as TGTGCCTGTGACCCCTGGGGGATGACAGCACAACTCTTCTTT.